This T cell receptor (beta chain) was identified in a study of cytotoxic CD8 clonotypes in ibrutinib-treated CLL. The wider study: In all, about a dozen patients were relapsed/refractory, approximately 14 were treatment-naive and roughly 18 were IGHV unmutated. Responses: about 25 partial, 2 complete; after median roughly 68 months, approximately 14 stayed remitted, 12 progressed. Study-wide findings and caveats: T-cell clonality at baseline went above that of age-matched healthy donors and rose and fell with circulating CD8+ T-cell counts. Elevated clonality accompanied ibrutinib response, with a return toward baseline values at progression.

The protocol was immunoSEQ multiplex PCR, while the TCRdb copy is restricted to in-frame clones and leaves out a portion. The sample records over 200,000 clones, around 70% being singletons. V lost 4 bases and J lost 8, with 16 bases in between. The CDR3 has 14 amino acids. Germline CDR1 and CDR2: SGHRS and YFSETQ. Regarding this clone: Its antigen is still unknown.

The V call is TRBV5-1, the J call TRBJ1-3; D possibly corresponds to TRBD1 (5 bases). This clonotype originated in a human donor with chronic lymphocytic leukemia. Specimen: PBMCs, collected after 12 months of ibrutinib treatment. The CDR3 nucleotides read TGCGCCAGCAGCCCGGGAGGGGCAGAGGACACCATATATTTT. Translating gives CASSPGGAEDTIYF.